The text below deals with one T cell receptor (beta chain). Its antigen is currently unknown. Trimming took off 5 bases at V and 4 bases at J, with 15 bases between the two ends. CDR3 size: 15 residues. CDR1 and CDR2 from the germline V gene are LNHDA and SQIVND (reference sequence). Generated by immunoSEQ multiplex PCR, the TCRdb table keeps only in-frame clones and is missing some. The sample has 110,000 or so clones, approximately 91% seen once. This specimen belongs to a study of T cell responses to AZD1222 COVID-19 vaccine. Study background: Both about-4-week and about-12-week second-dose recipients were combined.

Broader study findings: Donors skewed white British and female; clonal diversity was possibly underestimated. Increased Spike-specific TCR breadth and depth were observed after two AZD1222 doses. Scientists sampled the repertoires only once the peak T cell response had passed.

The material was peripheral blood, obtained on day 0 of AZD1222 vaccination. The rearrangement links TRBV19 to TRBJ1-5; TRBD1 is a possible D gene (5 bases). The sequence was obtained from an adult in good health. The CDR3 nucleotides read TGTGCCAGTAGTGTACAGGTATTCGGGAATCAGCCCCAGCATTTT. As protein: CASSVQVFGNQPQHF.